This T cell receptor (beta chain) was sequenced in a study of T-cell reconstitution after alpha-beta-depleted transplantation in children. This clonotype was detected ten times or more. This CDR3 comprises 15 residues. The V gene's germline CDR1 is LGHNA and CDR2 YNFKEQ. V gave up 0 bases and J gave up 3 bases; unmatched junction bases: 4. Preparation of the TCRbeta library involved a method that used unique molecular identifiers. TCRdb re-analysed the PCR reads in MiXCR, keeping a single row per CDR3 protein. The sample records a few hundred thousand distinct CDR3 sequences, 10% to 15% being singletons.

The sample in question was PBMCs, mostly from graft donor cells, obtained 360 days after TCRalphabeta/CD19-depleted stem cell transplant. This TCR came from a male patient younger than 18 who had a stem cell transplant for acute myeloid leukemia, so the T cells may come from the graft donor. This chain joins TRBV4-2 and TRBJ2-7, with TRBD2 identical over 8 bases. The CDR3 DNA sequence: TGTGCCAGCAGCCAAGAAAGCGGGGGAATCTACGAGCAGTACTTC. Translating it yields CASSQESGGIYEQYF.